This T cell receptor (beta chain) was documented in a study of immune heterogeneity within non-small cell lung tumors (dated by TCRdb to the late 2010s). Turning to the overall study: By histology, the tumors were several squamous cell carcinomas, over eight non-squamous carcinomas and 1 tumor not otherwise specified. Whole-exome sequencing, RNA-seq and TCR beta repertoire sequencing were combined for multiple spatially distinct regions from each NSCLC tumor so that intratumoral immune heterogeneity could be examined. TCR repertoires were analyzed from approximately 60 tumor loci of approximately 16 patients, while transcriptome data covered only about 45 loci from about 11 patients. Neoantigen binding to each patient's HLA alleles was predicted with netMHCpan-3.0 for mutant peptides of 8 to 11 amino acids. Points the paper makes about the study in general: High-frequency TCR beta clonotypes were largely distinct between individual patients. Within a patient, the same dominant CDR3B clonotypes appeared at multiple loci, but different tumor locations also contained unique high-frequency clones. Local tumor mutational burden and local T-cell repertoire clonality had a statistically significant but moderate positive correlation (R about 0.34).

The TCR template was genomic DNA extracted from bulk tumor tissue, and roughly 590 ng of gDNA was amplified for each sample. During surgery, multiple biopsies were taken from each primary tumor and placed as far apart as possible within the tumor mass. Patients in the study cohort, which was described as untreated, were newly diagnosed NSCLC cases going through curative surgery. Donors were roughly 15 newly diagnosed non-small cell lung cancer patients undergoing surgery with curative intent. Two independent pathologists reviewed the resected tumor masses. Sequencing was performed only on DNA and RNA samples of high quality. The TCR beta CDR3 region was amplified with a multiplex PCR system whose first round of approximately 10 cycles used 32 V-gene forward primers and 13 J-gene reverse primers. The first PCR round was done with a QIAGEN Multiplex PCR Kit, and the primer sequences were filed in Chinese patent CN105087789A. Illumina universal primers were attached in a second round of PCR run with the Phusion High-Fidelity PCR Kit. Paired-end sequencing of TCR libraries was carried out on the Illumina HiSeq X Ten platform at a read length of 151 bp. As for how the authors treated the data: Cutadapt was used to discard reads without multiplex PCR primers, PEAR merged the read pairs, and MiXCR with default settings called the CDR3 regions. Shannon entropy measured repertoire diversity, and clonality was calculated as one minus the Shannon entropy divided by the ln of the count of productive unique sequences. Dominant or high-frequency T-cell clones were defined as clonotypes at frequencies of at least 0.5%. TCRdb reanalyzed the raw reads on its own, using fastp at Q25 for trimming and MiXCR for clone calling, and kept in-frame beta chains. Every entry covers one CDR3 protein and lists the most common genes and DNA from its rows. These V and J calls derive from TCRdb rather than the authors' analysis. The sample table lists 6,700 or so distinct CDR3 sequences, approximately 23% of them with a count of one. The ten most abundant clones make up more than 6.5% of the sample.

This clonotype was observed a handful of times. Its antigen remains undetermined. Base quality data are lacking; no much larger clone is found one base away. The CDR3 covers 14 residues, taking in both the cysteine and the phenylalanine. Only the CDR3 part of the read is kept: 42 bases, read in frame from the first base. V is pared back by 2 bases and J by 2 bases, with 12 bases lying between the germline termini. The germline V gene (reference sequence) specifies DFQATT as CDR1 and SNEGSKA as CDR2. Material: lung tumor tissue. Recombination linked TRBV20-1 to TRBJ2-5, with no confidently assigned D gene. This receptor was obtained from a man in his 70s with non-small cell lung cancer. The CDR3 protein is CSARTLTGQETQYF. The DNA sequence is TGCAGTGCTAGAACCCTGACTGGGCAAGAGACCCAGTACTTC.